The present T cell receptor (beta chain) was sequenced within a study of CD8+ T cells in alopecia areata listed by TCRdb under 2018. In the study overall: Treated patients were enrolled in an open-label pilot trial of oral tofacitinib at 5 to 10 mg twice daily for moderate-to-severe alopecia areata. The SALT score, which quantifies the percentage of affected scalp surface area, was used to measure disease severity in treated patients. Patients received tofacitinib for 6 to 18 months and were then followed off drug for 6 months to check for delayed response and recurrence. Tofacitinib-treated patients had biopsies at baseline and at 4 and 24 weeks of treatment, with a later scalp biopsy in several patients. Human TCRbeta sequencing covered scalp tissue and sorted CD4+ and CD8+ peripheral blood T cells from patchy and totalis/universalis alopecia areata patients and healthy controls. Scalp clonality was compared across normal scalp (n=4), patchy alopecia areata scalp (n=8), and alopecia totalis/universalis scalp (n=8). RNA was obtained with the PAXgene miRNA kit for fixed scalp, the miRNeasy kit for PBMCs, and the RNeasy kit for mouse skin. In both human patients and the C3H/HeJ mouse model, the study applied high-throughput TCRbeta sequencing to look at T cell clonal expansion in alopecia areata. immunoSEQ multiplex PCR using 35 Vbeta forward primers and 13 Jbeta reverse primers was used to amplify TCRbeta CDR3 regions. What the study reported, not specific to this receptor: Lesional scalp, especially in alopecia totalis/universalis, showed higher clonality and more expanded CD8+ clones than normal scalp, suggesting antigenic drive. Because the treated cohort was small and had just a single nonresponder, larger studies are needed to establish links between baseline CD8+ expansion and response. Unlike mouse skin, where gammadelta T cells dominate, normal human skin contains resident alphabeta T cells that get sequenced too, which complicates analysis of the scalp TCR repertoire. TCR sequences shared between patients were less clear than in mice, possibly partly because of HLA diversity in the patient population. During tofacitinib treatment, many expanded lesional clones remained in scalp and blood, and this persistence may partly explain relapse after treatment is stopped. Tofacitinib significantly decreased scalp clonality and the number of expanded CD8+ clones among the top 100 scalp clones.

CDR1 and CDR2, looked up from the germline V gene, are ENHRY and SYGVKD. V is cut back by 2 bases and J by 2 bases, with 5 bases in the junction unmatched. The CDR3 runs 15 amino acids, cysteine and phenylalanine included. CDR3 DNA is the only sequence kept; it has 45 bases, read in frame from the first base. To note about this clone: The antigen it binds to is not known. No base qualities exist here, and no much larger clone lies one base off it.

The treatment or condition label, as the study defines it: oral pan-JAK inhibitor, 5-10 mg twice daily. Lesional scalp punch biopsies and peripheral blood were collected from alopecia areata patients. PBMCs were isolated by density centrifugation and stained for CD3, CD4 and CD8, after which CD4+ and CD8+ T cells were sorted on a FACSAria. Receptor amplification or capture employed the immunoSEQ multiplex PCR assay. For TCR sequencing, RNA was extracted from every sample and reverse transcribed into cDNA to serve as template. SuperScript III was used for first-strand cDNA synthesis, primed with a 2:1 mix of oligo-dT and random hexamers. A synthetic immune receptor repertoire was used to assess amplification bias, and residual bias was removed computationally. As for the authors' bioinformatics: Raw reads were preprocessed for error removal, and CDR3 was defined according to IMGT conventions as running from the conserved cysteine to phenylalanine. Clonality was calculated as 1 minus Shannon entropy normalized by log2 of the number of productive unique TCRs. CD4 or CD8 identity of scalp clones was inferred by cross-referencing scalp TCRbeta sequences with sorted blood CD4 and CD8 repertoires. TCRdb carries this immuneACCESS record with in-frame sequences only. Its versions omit some clonotypes, under half of them owing to an unresolved V gene in the studies checked, with the rest unexplained. The V and J calls and clone size come from that table; D and trimming were worked out from the DNA. Present in this sample are roughly 280,000 clones, about 62% of which were seen just once. The top ten constitute more than 0.85% of the sample.

The TCR sequence derives from a human donor with alopecia areata. The sequence joins TRBV10-3 to TRBJ2-5; a stretch of 7 junction bases matches TRBD2. The sequencing here drew on CD4+ T cells sorted from blood, taken at week 52, from a patient treated with tofacitinib. At the DNA level, the sequence is TGTGCCATCAGTGAGGCGGGGGACCTACAAGAGACCCAGTACTTC. Its coded protein is CAISEAGDLQETQYF.